The rows below give T cell receptor beta chains drawn from one sample of a study of blood T cell repertoires in COVID-19. Method: immunoSEQ multiplex PCR; TCRdb's copy keeps in-frame clones and lacks some. The sample shows about 81,000 clones, over 75% of them seen only once. The source material was peripheral blood. The receptors here all came from a man in his 70s with active or convalescent COVID-19. Both conserved end residues are part of each CDR3. Fields, in order: V gene, D gene, J gene, clone size, CDR3 protein, CDR3 DNA. A D gene is named only where the DNA matches it firmly. A clone size is listed for some rows: how often the clone was seen (once, few, many), or a class if it is expanded.

v_call: TRBV4-1; d_call: -; j_call: TRBJ2-7; clone_size: -; cdr3_aa: CASSQGRGRYEQYF; cdr3_nt: TGCGCCAGCAGCCAAGGGAGGGGGCGTTACGAGCAGTACTTC
v_call: TRBV4-2; d_call: -; j_call: TRBJ2-7; clone_size: -; cdr3_aa: CASSQVRDSYEQYF; cdr3_nt: TGTGCCAGCAGCCAAGTACGTGACAGCTACGAGCAGTACTTC
v_call: TRBV3-1/TRBV3-2; d_call: -; j_call: TRBJ2-1; clone_size: -; cdr3_aa: CASSQDETIYNEQFF; cdr3_nt: TGTGCCAGCAGCCAAGATGAGACTATCTACAATGAGCAGTTCTTC
v_call: TRBV5-5; d_call: TRBD2; j_call: TRBJ2-1; clone_size: once; cdr3_aa: CASSLDGLAGGDEQFF; cdr3_nt: TGTGCCAGCAGCTTGGACGGACTAGCGGGGGGCGATGAGCAGTTCTTC
v_call: TRBV5-4; d_call: -; j_call: TRBJ1-2; clone_size: -; cdr3_aa: CASSLRESGYTF; cdr3_nt: TGTGCCAGCAGCTTGAGGGAGTCGGGCTACACCTTC
v_call: TRBV15; d_call: -; j_call: TRBJ1-6; clone_size: -; cdr3_aa: CATSRGGGNSPLHF; cdr3_nt: TGTGCCACCAGCAGAGGGGGGGGGAATTCACCCCTCCACTTT
v_call: TRBV27; d_call: -; j_call: TRBJ2-7; clone_size: -; cdr3_aa: CASSLWDLEGGPLSSYEQYF; cdr3_nt: TGTGCCAGCAGTTTATGGGACTTGGAGGGCGGGCCCTTAAGCTCCTACGAGCAGTACTTC
v_call: TRBV9; d_call: TRBD2; j_call: TRBJ2-5; clone_size: -; cdr3_aa: CASSVGGTSGGAEETQYF; cdr3_nt: TGTGCCAGCAGCGTGGGAGGGACTAGCGGGGGGGCTGAGGAGACCCAGTACTTC
v_call: TRBV5-6; d_call: TRBD1; j_call: TRBJ1-2; clone_size: -; cdr3_aa: CASSPRMTGGAGYTF; cdr3_nt: TGTGCCAGCAGCCCGAGAATGACAGGGGGCGCTGGCTACACCTTC
v_call: TRBV9; d_call: TRBD2; j_call: TRBJ2-2; clone_size: -; cdr3_aa: CASSVAGRGANTGELFF; cdr3_nt: TGTGCCAGCAGCGTAGCGGGGCGGGGGGCCAACACCGGGGAGCTGTTTTTT
v_call: TRBV5-6; d_call: -; j_call: TRBJ2-7; clone_size: few; cdr3_aa: CASRQGQGFSYEQYF; cdr3_nt: TGTGCCAGCAGACAAGGTCAGGGTTTCTCCTACGAGCAGTACTTC
v_call: TRBV30; d_call: -; j_call: TRBJ2-1; clone_size: -; cdr3_aa: CAWTYGAEQFF; cdr3_nt: TGTGCCTGGACCTACGGAGCTGAGCAGTTCTTC
v_call: TRBV19; d_call: -; j_call: TRBJ2-2; clone_size: -; cdr3_aa: CASSIDLTGELFF; cdr3_nt: TGTGCCAGTAGTATAGACCTAACCGGGGAGCTGTTTTTT
v_call: TRBV6-6; d_call: -; j_call: TRBJ1-3; clone_size: -; cdr3_aa: CASSSQGISSGNTIYF; cdr3_nt: TGTGCCAGCAGTTCCCAGGGAATTTCCTCTGGAAACACCATATATTTT
v_call: TRBV5-1; d_call: -; j_call: TRBJ1-4; clone_size: -; cdr3_aa: CASSLQAGGAGEKLFF; cdr3_nt: TGCGCCAGCAGCCTCCAGGCGGGAGGGGCAGGGGAAAAACTGTTTTTT
v_call: TRBV5-4; d_call: TRBD1; j_call: TRBJ1-2; clone_size: -; cdr3_aa: CASSLGGQGRSGYTF; cdr3_nt: TGTGCCAGCAGCTTGGGCGGACAGGGAAGGAGTGGCTACACCTTC
v_call: TRBV19; d_call: -; j_call: TRBJ2-4; clone_size: -; cdr3_aa: CASSPGHLAKNIQYF; cdr3_nt: TGTGCCAGTAGCCCGGGACATTTAGCCAAAAACATTCAGTACTTC
v_call: TRBV9; d_call: TRBD1; j_call: TRBJ2-3; clone_size: -; cdr3_aa: CASSVVGQGPDTQYF; cdr3_nt: TGTGCCAGCAGCGTGGTGGGACAGGGCCCAGATACGCAGTATTTT
v_call: TRBV6-5; d_call: -; j_call: TRBJ2-4; clone_size: -; cdr3_aa: CASSRNSDKNIQYF; cdr3_nt: TGTGCCAGCAGCCGCAACTCTGACAAAAACATTCAGTACTTC
v_call: TRBV7-2; d_call: -; j_call: TRBJ1-3; clone_size: -; cdr3_aa: CASSLGGHSGNTIYF; cdr3_nt: TGTGCCAGCAGCTTAGGGGGGCACTCTGGAAACACCATATATTTT
v_call: TRBV5-4; d_call: TRBD1; j_call: TRBJ2-7; clone_size: -; cdr3_aa: CASSFWTGGVQYF; cdr3_nt: TGTGCCAGCAGCTTTTGGACAGGGGGGGTGCAGTACTTC
v_call: TRBV27; d_call: -; j_call: TRBJ1-6; clone_size: -; cdr3_aa: CASSLGTTNNSPLHF; cdr3_nt: TGTGCCAGCAGCCTTGGGACAACTAATAATTCACCCCTCCACTTT
v_call: TRBV5-4; d_call: -; j_call: TRBJ2-1; clone_size: -; cdr3_aa: CASSAGLASNNEQFF; cdr3_nt: TGTGCCAGCAGCGCGGGGCTAGCAAGCAACAATGAGCAGTTCTTC
v_call: TRBV7-2; d_call: -; j_call: TRBJ1-3; clone_size: once; cdr3_aa: CASSLDFSGNTIYF; cdr3_nt: TGTGCCAGCAGCTTAGACTTCTCCGGAAACACCATATATTTT
v_call: TRBV15; d_call: -; j_call: TRBJ1-4; clone_size: -; cdr3_aa: CATSRDQRTLNEKLFF; cdr3_nt: TGTGCCACCAGCAGAGATCAGCGGACCCTAAATGAAAAACTGTTTTTT
v_call: TRBV18; d_call: TRBD1; j_call: TRBJ1-6; clone_size: -; cdr3_aa: CASSPPRGQGTWSPLHF; cdr3_nt: TGTGCCAGCTCACCACCGAGGGGGCAGGGGACTTGGTCACCCCTCCACTTT
v_call: TRBV9; d_call: -; j_call: TRBJ2-1; clone_size: -; cdr3_aa: CASSVASLVGEQFF; cdr3_nt: TGTGCCAGCAGCGTAGCAAGCCTAGTAGGTGAGCAGTTCTTC
v_call: TRBV6-6; d_call: -; j_call: TRBJ2-7; clone_size: -; cdr3_aa: CASSYSRAAYEQYF; cdr3_nt: TGTGCCAGCAGTTACTCGAGGGCGGCCTACGAGCAGTACTTC
v_call: TRBV7-2; d_call: -; j_call: TRBJ1-3; clone_size: -; cdr3_aa: CASSNEAAFGTIYF; cdr3_nt: TGTGCCAGCAGCAATGAGGCAGCTTTTGGCACCATATATTTT
v_call: TRBV28; d_call: TRBD1; j_call: TRBJ1-4; clone_size: -; cdr3_aa: CASSFQGVVELFF; cdr3_nt: TGTGCCAGCAGTTTTCAGGGGGTGGTAGAACTGTTTTTT
v_call: TRBV30; d_call: TRBD1; j_call: TRBJ1-1; clone_size: -; cdr3_aa: CACRDRGPTEAFF; cdr3_nt: TGTGCCTGCCGGGACAGGGGGCCGACTGAAGCTTTCTTT
v_call: TRBV11-2; d_call: -; j_call: TRBJ2-2; clone_size: -; cdr3_aa: CASSLIPGKGGELFF; cdr3_nt: TGTGCCAGCAGCTTAATCCCAGGGAAAGGCGGGGAGCTGTTTTTT
v_call: TRBV28; d_call: TRBD1; j_call: TRBJ2-7; clone_size: -; cdr3_aa: CASTTGGDYEQYF; cdr3_nt: TGTGCCAGCACGACAGGGGGAGACTACGAGCAGTACTTC
v_call: TRBV5-8; d_call: -; j_call: TRBJ1-5; clone_size: -; cdr3_aa: CASSLGTADYSNQPQHF; cdr3_nt: TGTGCCAGCAGCTTGGGAACAGCTGATTATAGCAATCAGCCCCAGCATTTT
v_call: TRBV2; d_call: -; j_call: TRBJ1-1; clone_size: once; cdr3_aa: CASSEYGGGTEAFF; cdr3_nt: TGTGCCAGCAGTGAATACGGGGGGGGCACTGAAGCTTTCTTT
v_call: TRBV11-2; d_call: TRBD2; j_call: TRBJ2-1; clone_size: -; cdr3_aa: CASSSMRGGRWYEQFF; cdr3_nt: TGTGCCAGCAGCTCTATGCGGGGGGGCCGGTGGTATGAGCAGTTCTTC
v_call: TRBV5-1; d_call: TRBD1; j_call: TRBJ1-1; clone_size: -; cdr3_aa: CASSLEGQGEAFF; cdr3_nt: TGCGCCAGCAGCTTGGAGGGACAGGGGGAAGCTTTCTTT
v_call: TRBV6-5; d_call: -; j_call: TRBJ2-2; clone_size: -; cdr3_aa: CASRTRQGIGELFF; cdr3_nt: TGTGCCAGCAGAACACGTCAGGGGATCGGGGAGCTGTTTTTT
v_call: TRBV5-6; d_call: -; j_call: TRBJ1-6; clone_size: -; cdr3_aa: CASSLRGALIGSYNSPLHF; cdr3_nt: TGTGCCAGCAGCTTGCGAGGTGCATTGATTGGCTCCTATAATTCACCCCTCCACTTT
v_call: TRBV7-2; d_call: TRBD1; j_call: TRBJ2-5; clone_size: -; cdr3_aa: CASSLGVRQGAGETQYF; cdr3_nt: TGTGCCAGCAGCTTAGGGGTTCGACAGGGGGCAGGAGAGACCCAGTACTTC
v_call: TRBV23-1; d_call: -; j_call: TRBJ1-1; clone_size: once; cdr3_aa: CASSPIRGGEGPVDTEAFF; cdr3_nt: TGCGCCAGCAGTCCAATACGAGGAGGGGAGGGGCCGGTGGACACTGAAGCTTTCTTT
v_call: TRBV7-9; d_call: TRBD1; j_call: TRBJ1-4; clone_size: few; cdr3_aa: CASSSGQAVNEKLFF; cdr3_nt: TGTGCCAGCAGCTCCGGACAGGCCGTTAATGAAAAACTGTTTTTT
v_call: TRBV7-8; d_call: -; j_call: TRBJ2-7; clone_size: once; cdr3_aa: CASSPTSAANMRYEQYF; cdr3_nt: TGTGCCAGCAGCCCGACGTCGGCAGCCAACATGAGGTACGAGCAGTACTTC
v_call: TRBV7-2; d_call: TRBD2; j_call: TRBJ2-7; clone_size: -; cdr3_aa: CASSLGLTPSYEQYF; cdr3_nt: TGTGCCAGCAGCTTGGGACTAACCCCTTCCTACGAGCAGTACTTC
v_call: TRBV29-1; d_call: -; j_call: TRBJ1-1; clone_size: -; cdr3_aa: CSVAPGQVATF; cdr3_nt: TGCAGCGTTGCCCCGGGCCAGGTAGCGACATTT
v_call: TRBV6-6; d_call: TRBD2; j_call: TRBJ2-7; clone_size: -; cdr3_aa: CASSYELAGEQYF; cdr3_nt: TGTGCCAGCAGTTACGAACTAGCGGGTGAGCAGTACTTC
v_call: TRBV9; d_call: -; j_call: TRBJ2-2; clone_size: -; cdr3_aa: CASKLAANTGELFF; cdr3_nt: TGTGCCAGCAAGTTGGCAGCGAACACCGGGGAGCTGTTTTTT
v_call: TRBV2; d_call: TRBD1; j_call: TRBJ2-7; clone_size: -; cdr3_aa: CASSEARQGADEQYF; cdr3_nt: TGTGCCAGCAGTGAAGCGCGGCAGGGGGCAGACGAGCAGTACTTC
v_call: TRBV5-6; d_call: -; j_call: TRBJ1-2; clone_size: -; cdr3_aa: CASGITGGYTF; cdr3_nt: TGTGCCAGCGGGATAACAGGGGGCTACACCTTC
v_call: TRBV9; d_call: TRBD2; j_call: TRBJ2-5; clone_size: -; cdr3_aa: CASSVGAGGTRQETQYF; cdr3_nt: TGTGCCAGCAGCGTAGGTGCGGGGGGAACTCGCCAAGAGACCCAGTACTTC
v_call: TRBV5-1; d_call: TRBD1; j_call: TRBJ1-4; clone_size: -; cdr3_aa: CASSLMGQRDEKLFF; cdr3_nt: TGCGCCAGCAGCTTGATGGGACAGCGAGATGAAAAACTGTTTTTT
v_call: TRBV18; d_call: TRBD1; j_call: TRBJ1-5; clone_size: -; cdr3_aa: CASSPRTGENQPQHF; cdr3_nt: TGTGCCAGCTCACCACGGACAGGGGAGAATCAGCCCCAGCATTTT
v_call: TRBV10-1; d_call: TRBD1; j_call: TRBJ1-5; clone_size: -; cdr3_aa: CASSEDRWQGAGCEPQHF; cdr3_nt: TGCGCCAGCAGTGAGGACCGGTGGCAGGGGGCGGGTTGTGAGCCCCAGCATTTT
v_call: TRBV25-1; d_call: -; j_call: TRBJ1-2; clone_size: -; cdr3_aa: CASSESGYGYTF; cdr3_nt: TGTGCCAGCAGTGAATCGGGCTATGGCTACACCTTC
v_call: TRBV7-2; d_call: -; j_call: TRBJ1-3; clone_size: -; cdr3_aa: CASSRTGNTIYF; cdr3_nt: TGTGCCAGCAGCCGAACAGGAAACACCATATATTTT